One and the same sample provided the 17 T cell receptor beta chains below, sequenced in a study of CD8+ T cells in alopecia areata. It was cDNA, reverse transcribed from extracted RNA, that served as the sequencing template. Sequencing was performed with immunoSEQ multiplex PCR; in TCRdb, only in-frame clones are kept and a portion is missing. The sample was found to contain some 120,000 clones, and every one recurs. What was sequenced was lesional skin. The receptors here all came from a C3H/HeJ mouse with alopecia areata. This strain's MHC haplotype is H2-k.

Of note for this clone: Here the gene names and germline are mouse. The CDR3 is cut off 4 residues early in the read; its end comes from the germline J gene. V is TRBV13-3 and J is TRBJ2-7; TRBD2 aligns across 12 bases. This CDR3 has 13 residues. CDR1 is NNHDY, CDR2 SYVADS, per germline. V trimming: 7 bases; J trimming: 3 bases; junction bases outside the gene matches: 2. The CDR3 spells CASGTGGFYEQYF. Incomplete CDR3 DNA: TGTGCCAGCGGGACTGGGGGGTTCTAT.

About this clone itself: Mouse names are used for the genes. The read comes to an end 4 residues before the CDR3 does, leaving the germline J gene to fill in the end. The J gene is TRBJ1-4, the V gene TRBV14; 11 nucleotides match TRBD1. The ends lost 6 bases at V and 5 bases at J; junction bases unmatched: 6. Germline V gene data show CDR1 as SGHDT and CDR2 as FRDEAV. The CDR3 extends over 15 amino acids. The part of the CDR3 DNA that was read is TGTGCCAGCACCCTTTGGGACAGGGGGAACGAA. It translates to CASTLWDRGNE. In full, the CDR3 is CASTLWDRGNERLFF.

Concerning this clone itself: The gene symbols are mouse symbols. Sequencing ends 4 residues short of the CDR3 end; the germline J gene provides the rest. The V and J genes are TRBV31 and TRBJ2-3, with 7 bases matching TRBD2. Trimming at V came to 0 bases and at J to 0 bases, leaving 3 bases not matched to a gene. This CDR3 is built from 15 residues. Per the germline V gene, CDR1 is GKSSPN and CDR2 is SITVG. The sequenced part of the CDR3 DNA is TGTGCCTGGAGTCTGACTGGGTCTAGTGCAGAA. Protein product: CAWSLTGSSAE. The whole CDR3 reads CAWSLTGSSAETLYF.

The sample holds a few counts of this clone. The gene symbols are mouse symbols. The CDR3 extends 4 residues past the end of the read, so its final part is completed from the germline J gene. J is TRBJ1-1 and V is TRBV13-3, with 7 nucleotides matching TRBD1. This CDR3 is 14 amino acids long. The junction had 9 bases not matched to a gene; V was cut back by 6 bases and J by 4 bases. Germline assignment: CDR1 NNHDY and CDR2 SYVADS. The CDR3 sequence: CASKPPQGTTEVFF. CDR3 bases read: TGTGCCAGCAAACCTCCACAGGGGACCACA.

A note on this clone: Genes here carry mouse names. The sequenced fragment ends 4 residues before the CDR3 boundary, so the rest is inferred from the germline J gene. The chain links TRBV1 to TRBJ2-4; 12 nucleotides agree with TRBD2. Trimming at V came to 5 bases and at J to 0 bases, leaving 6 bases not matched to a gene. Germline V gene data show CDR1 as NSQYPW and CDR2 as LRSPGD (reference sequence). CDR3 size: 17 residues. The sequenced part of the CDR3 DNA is TGCACCTGCAGTCCTCGACTGGGGGGGCAGAGTCAAAAC. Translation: CTCSPRLGGQSQN. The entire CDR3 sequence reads CTCSPRLGGQSQNTLYF.

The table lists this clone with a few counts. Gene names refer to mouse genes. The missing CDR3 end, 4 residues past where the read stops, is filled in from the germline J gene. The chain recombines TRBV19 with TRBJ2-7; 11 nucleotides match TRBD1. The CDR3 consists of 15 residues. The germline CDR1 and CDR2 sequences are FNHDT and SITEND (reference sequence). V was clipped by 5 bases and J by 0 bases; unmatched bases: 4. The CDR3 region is CASSTGTGGSYEQYF. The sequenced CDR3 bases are TGTGCCAGCAGCACGGGGACAGGGGGCTCCTAT.

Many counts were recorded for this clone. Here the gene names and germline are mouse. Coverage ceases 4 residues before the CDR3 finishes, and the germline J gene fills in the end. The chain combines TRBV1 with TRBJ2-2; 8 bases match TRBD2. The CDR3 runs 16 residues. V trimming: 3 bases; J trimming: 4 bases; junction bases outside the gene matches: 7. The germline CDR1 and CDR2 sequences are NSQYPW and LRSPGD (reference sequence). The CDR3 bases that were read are TGCACCTGCAGTGCGCCCCTGGGGGGAAGCACCGGG. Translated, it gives CTCSAPLGGSTG. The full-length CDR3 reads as CTCSAPLGGSTGQLYF.

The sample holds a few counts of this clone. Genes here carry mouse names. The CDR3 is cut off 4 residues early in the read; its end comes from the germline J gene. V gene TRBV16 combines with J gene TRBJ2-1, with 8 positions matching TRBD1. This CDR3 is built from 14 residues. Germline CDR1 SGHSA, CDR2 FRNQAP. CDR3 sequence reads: CASSLVQGDAEQFF. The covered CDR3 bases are TGTGCAAGCAGCTTAGTACAGGGGGACGCT. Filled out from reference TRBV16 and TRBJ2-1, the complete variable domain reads NAGVIQTPRHKVTGKGQEATLWCEPISGHSAVFWYRQTIVQGLEFLTYFRNQAPIDDSGMPKERFSAQMPNQSHSTLKIQSTQPQDSAVYLCASSLVQGDAEQFFGPGTRLTVL.

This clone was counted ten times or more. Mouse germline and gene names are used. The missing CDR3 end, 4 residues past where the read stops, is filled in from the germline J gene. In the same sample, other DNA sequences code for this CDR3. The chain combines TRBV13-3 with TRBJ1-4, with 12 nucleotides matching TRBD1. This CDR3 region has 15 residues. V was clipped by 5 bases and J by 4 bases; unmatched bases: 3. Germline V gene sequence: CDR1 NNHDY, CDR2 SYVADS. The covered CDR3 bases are TGTGCCAGCAGCGGGACAGGGGGCAGCAACGAA. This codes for CASSGTGGSNE. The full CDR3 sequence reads CASSGTGGSNERLFF.

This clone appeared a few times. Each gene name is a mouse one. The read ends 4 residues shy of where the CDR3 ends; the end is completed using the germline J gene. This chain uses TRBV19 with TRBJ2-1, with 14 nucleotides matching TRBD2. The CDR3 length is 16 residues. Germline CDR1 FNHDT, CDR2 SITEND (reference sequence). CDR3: CASSTSGLGGRAEQFF. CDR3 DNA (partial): TGTGCCAGCAGTACCTCGGGACTGGGGGGGCGAGCT. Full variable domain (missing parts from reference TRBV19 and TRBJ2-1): GGIITQTPKFLIGQEGQKLTLKCQQNFNHDTMYWYRQDSGKGLRLIYYSITENDLQKGDLSEGYDASREKKSSFSLTVTSAQKNEMAVFLCASSTSGLGGRAEQFFGPGTRLTVL.

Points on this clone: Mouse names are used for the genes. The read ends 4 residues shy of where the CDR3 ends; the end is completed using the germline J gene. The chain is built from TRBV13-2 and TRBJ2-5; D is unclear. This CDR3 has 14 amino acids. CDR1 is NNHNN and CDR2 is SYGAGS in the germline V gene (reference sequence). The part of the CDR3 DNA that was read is TGTGCCAGCGGTGATTTGGGTAAAGGAGAC. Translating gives CASGDLGKGD. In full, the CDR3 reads CASGDLGKGDTQYF.

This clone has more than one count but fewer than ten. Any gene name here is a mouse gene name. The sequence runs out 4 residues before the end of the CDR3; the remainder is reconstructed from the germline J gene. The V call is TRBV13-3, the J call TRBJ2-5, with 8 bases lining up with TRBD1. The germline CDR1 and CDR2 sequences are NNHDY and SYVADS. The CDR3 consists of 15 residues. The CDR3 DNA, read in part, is TGTGCCAGCAGTGAGGGGCAGGGGGCGCGGGAC. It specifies CASSEGQGARD. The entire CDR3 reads CASSEGQGARDTQYF.

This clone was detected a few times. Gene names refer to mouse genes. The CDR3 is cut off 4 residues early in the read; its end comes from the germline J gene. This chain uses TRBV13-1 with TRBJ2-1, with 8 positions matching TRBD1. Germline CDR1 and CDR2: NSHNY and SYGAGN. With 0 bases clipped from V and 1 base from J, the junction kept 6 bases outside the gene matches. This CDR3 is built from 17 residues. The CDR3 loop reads CASSDVQGAPNYAEQFF. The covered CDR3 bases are TGTGCCAGCAGTGATGTCCAGGGGGCGCCCAACTATGCT.

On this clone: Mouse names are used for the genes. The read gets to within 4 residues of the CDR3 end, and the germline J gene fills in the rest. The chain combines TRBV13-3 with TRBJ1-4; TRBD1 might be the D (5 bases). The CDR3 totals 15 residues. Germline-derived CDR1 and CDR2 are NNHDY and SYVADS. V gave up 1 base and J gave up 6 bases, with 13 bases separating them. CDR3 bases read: TGTGCCAGCAGTGATCGGGGGGTGAGGGACGAA. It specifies CASSDRGVRDE. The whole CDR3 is CASSDRGVRDERLFF.

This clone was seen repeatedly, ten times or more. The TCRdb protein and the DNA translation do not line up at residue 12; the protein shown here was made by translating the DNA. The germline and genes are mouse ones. This CDR3 reads CASSDQRQKRNTLYF. Incomplete CDR3 DNA: TGTGCCAGCAGTGATCAAAGACAGAAAAGAAATACG. The chain combines TRBV13-3 with TRBJ1-3; possible D gene TRBD1, 5 bases. Read sequence stops 3 residues before the CDR3 end, and the germline J gene provides the missing end. There are 15 residues in the CDR3. V was shortened by 1 base and J by 5 bases, with 13 bases between the two germline ends. CDR1 and CDR2 (germline): NNHDY, SYVADS.

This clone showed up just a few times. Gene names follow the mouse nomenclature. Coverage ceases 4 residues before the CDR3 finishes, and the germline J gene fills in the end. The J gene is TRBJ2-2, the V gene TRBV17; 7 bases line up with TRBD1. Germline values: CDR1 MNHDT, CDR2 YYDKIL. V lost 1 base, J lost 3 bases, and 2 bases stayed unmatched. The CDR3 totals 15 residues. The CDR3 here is CASSRAGGHTGQLYF. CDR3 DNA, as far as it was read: TGTGCTAGCAGTAGAGCAGGGGGTCACACCGGG.

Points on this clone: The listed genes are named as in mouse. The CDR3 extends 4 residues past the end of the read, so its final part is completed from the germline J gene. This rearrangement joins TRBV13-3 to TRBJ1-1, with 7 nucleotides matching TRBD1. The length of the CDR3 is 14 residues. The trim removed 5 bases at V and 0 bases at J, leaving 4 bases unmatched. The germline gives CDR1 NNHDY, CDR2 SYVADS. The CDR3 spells CASRQGQSNTEVFF. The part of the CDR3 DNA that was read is TGTGCCAGCAGACAGGGACAGTCAAACACA.